The 10 T cell receptor beta chains given below trace back to one sample, sequenced in a study of blood T cell repertoires in COVID-19. Assay used: immunoSEQ multiplex PCR; TCRdb lists only in-frame clones, some missing. The table includes tens of thousands of clones, 75% to 90% detected once. The sequencing sample was made of peripheral blood. The source of these receptors is a man aged 80 or over with acute or convalescent COVID-19.

The rearrangement uses TRBV3-1 (or the pseudogene TRBV3-2) and TRBJ1-1, with D maybe TRBD1 (6 bases). Germline V lookup: CDR1 LGHDT, CDR2 YNNKEL (reference sequence). The CDR3 has 14 residues. V lost 4 bases and J 0 bases, leaving 9 bases between the germline ends. The CDR3: CASSRTGLNTEAFF. The DNA for the CDR3 is TGTGCCAGCAGCCGTACAGGGTTGAACACTGAAGCTTTCTTT.

The chain links TRBV7-9 to TRBJ2-2, with 8 bases fitting TRBD2. There are 16 residues in the CDR3. Germline lookup yields CDR1 SEHNR and CDR2 FQNEAQ (reference sequence). Trimming at V came to 5 bases and at J to 4 bases, leaving 9 bases not matched to a gene. The CDR3 loop is CASSPSGSIITGELFF. CDR3 in DNA: TGTGCCAGCAGCCCTAGCGGGTCAATTATCACCGGGGAGCTGTTTTTT.

On this clone: One junction end disagrees with the germline gene, perhaps due to a read error. The rearrangement joins TRBV6-5 to TRBJ1-1; 7 nucleotides agree with TRBD1. The CDR3 sequence is 13 residues long. CDR1 is MNHEY and CDR2 is SVGAGI in the germline V gene. This CDR3 reads CASSFGTVERGVF. The CDR3 DNA reads as TGTGCCAGCAGTTTCGGGACAGTCGAGAGGGGGGTCTTT.

The V call is TRBV29-1, the J call TRBJ1-2, with a weak D call TRBD1 (5 bases). Trimming took 0 bases from V and 1 from J, leaving 9 bases between them. The CDR3 has 14 residues. Germline CDR1 SQVTM, CDR2 ANQGSEA. Written as DNA, the CDR3 is TGCAGCGTTGAAGACAGGGTTGGTAACTATGGCTACACCTTC. Residues: CSVEDRVGNYGYTF.

This rearrangement joins TRBV2 to TRBJ1-3; a possible D gene is TRBD1 (6 bases). Trimming shortened V by 9 bases and J by 1 base, and 22 bases separated the two germline ends. The CDR3 runs to 17 residues. Germline-derived CDR1 and CDR2 are SNHLY and FYNNEI. The DNA of the CDR3 is TGTGCCAGTTCCTCTACAGGGCCTCTAGCATCTGGAAACACCATATATTTT. Translation: CASSSTGPLASGNTIYF. The whole variable domain, remainder taken from reference TRBV2 and TRBJ1-3, is EPEVTQTPSHQVTQMGQEVILRCVPISNHLYFYWYRQILGQKVEFLVSFYNNEISEKSEIFDDQFSVERPDGSNFTLKIRSTKLEDSAMYFCASSSTGPLASGNTIYFGEGSWLTVV.

The genes are TRBV11-2 and TRBJ2-5; TRBD2 matches at 12 bases. Germline V gene lookup returns CDR1 SGHAT and CDR2 FQNNGV. The CDR3 extends over 16 amino acids. Trimming cost V 5 bases and J 2 bases; bases outside gene matches: 6. For the CDR3, the DNA is TGTGCCAGCAGCGTGACGACTAGCGGGGGACAAGAGACCCAGTACTTC. It translates to CASSVTTSGGQETQYF. The complete variable domain, with remaining parts taken from reference TRBV11-2 and TRBJ2-5, reads EAGVAQSPRYKIIEKRQSVAFWCNPISGHATLYWYQQILGQGPKLLIQFQNNGVVDDSQLPKDRFSAERLKGVDSTLKIQPAKLEDSAVYLCASSVTTSGGQETQYFGPGTRLLVL.

CDR3 sequence (DNA): TGTGCCAGCACTTCGGCAGGGAAAGAGACCCAGTACTTC. As protein: CASTSAGKETQYF. The J gene is TRBJ2-5, the V gene TRBV2; a possible D gene is TRBD1 (5 bases). The CDR3 runs to 13 residues. The V and J ends lost 7 bases and 3 bases respectively, with 12 bases between them. CDR1 is SNHLY, CDR2 FYNNEI, per germline.

The CDR3 reads CASTPRAGTEAFF. The CDR3, as DNA: TGTGCCAGCACCCCCCGGGCGGGCACTGAAGCTTTCTTT. The genes are TRBV11-2 and TRBJ1-1, with unresolved D. Germline CDR1 reads SGHAT; CDR2 reads FQNNGV. This CDR3 spans 13 amino acids. With 7 bases removed from V and 4 bases from J, the gap between germline ends came to 13 bases. The full variable domain, in which reference TRBV11-2 and TRBJ1-1 provide the parts outside the CDR3, is EAGVAQSPRYKIIEKRQSVAFWCNPISGHATLYWYQQILGQGPKLLIQFQNNGVVDDSQLPKDRFSAERLKGVDSTLKIQPAKLEDSAVYLCASTPRAGTEAFFGQGTRLTVV.

This chain joins TRBV19 and TRBJ1-1, with TRBD1 matching over 9 bases. The CDR3 length is 14 residues. Germline V lookup: CDR1 LNHDA, CDR2 SQIVND (reference sequence). Trimming cost V 6 bases and J 6 bases; bases outside gene matches: 8. CDR3 DNA sequence: TGTGCCAGTAGAGCGACAGGGGGGAATCCTGAAGCTTTCTTT. Its protein product is CASRATGGNPEAFF.

The J gene is TRBJ1-1, the V gene TRBV7-7, with a tentative D call TRBD1 (5 bases). The V end was cut by 6 bases, the J end by 5 bases, with 16 bases between. The CDR3 loop spans 14 amino acids. Germline loops: CDR1 SSHAT, CDR2 FNYEAQ (reference sequence). The CDR3 spells CASSIIQGETEAFF. In DNA form, the CDR3 reads TGTGCCAGCAGTATAATCCAGGGTGAAACTGAAGCTTTCTTT.